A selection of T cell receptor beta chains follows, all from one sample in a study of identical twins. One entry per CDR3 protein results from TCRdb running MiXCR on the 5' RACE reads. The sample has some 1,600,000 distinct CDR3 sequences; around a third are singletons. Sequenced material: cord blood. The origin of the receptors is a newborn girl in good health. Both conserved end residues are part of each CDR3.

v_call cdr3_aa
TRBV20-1 CSATNPGGPYTDTQYF
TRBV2 CASSGTGGYNEQFF
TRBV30 CAWSGENYGYTF
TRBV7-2 CASSLAWTGFTDTQYF
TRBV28 CASSFKAAKNIQYF
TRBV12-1 CASSFRIGITYEQYF
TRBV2 CASSGQKTYEQYF
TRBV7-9 CASSLPTSGRYNEQFF
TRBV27 CASSPALAGILAGELFF
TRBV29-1 CSVEDPGQGARAFF
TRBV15 CATSREDPANYGYTF
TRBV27 CASSLWARGEQFF
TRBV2 CASSGEFTGELFF
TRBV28 CASRDRGPSGRPDTQYF
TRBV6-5 CASSYSQVNEKLFF
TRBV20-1 CSALPGTSGTEAFF
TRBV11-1 CASSLSGSRTSPYTGELFF
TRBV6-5 CASSYSRLAGGGVSYEQYF
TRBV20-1 CSATTGSRYEQYF
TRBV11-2 CASSLGLDAKQFF
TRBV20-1 CSAISRGGPPDTQYF
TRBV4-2 CASSQDQLAGTDTQYF
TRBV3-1 CASSPYNRNTEAFF